The 20 T cell receptor beta chains below come from one sample, sequenced in a study of T cell repertoires in cytomegalovirus infection. Each CDR3 protein is one row after TCRdb ran MiXCR on the reads. The sample consists of 200,000 or so distinct CDR3 sequences, about 39% of them appearing once. Their specific antigens are unknown. The sample consisted of CD8+ T cells from cultured PBMCs, taken from culture after CMV antigen stimulation. The receptors originated from a human donor in good health (CMV status not recorded). Some clones in this sample may be carry-over from other donors' samples.

A single count supports this clonotype. It may be a read error: a sequence one base away is much more abundant. The CDR3 spells CASSSRSSNQPQRF. CDR3 nucleotides: TGTGCCAGCAGCTCCCGATCAAGCAATCAGCCCCAGCGTTTT. The chain combines TRBV7-2 with TRBJ1-5; D is undetermined. Germline V lookup: CDR1 SGHTA, CDR2 FQGNSA. This CDR3 has 14 amino acids. Variable domain in full (rest from reference TRBV7-2 and TRBJ1-5): GAGVSQSPSNKVTEKGKDVELRCDPISGHTALYWYRQSLGQGLEFLIYFQGNSAPDKSGLPSDRFSAERTGGSVSTLTIQRTQQEDSAVYLCASSSRSSNQPQRFGDGTRLSIL.

This sequence joins TRBV12-3 or TRBV12-4 and TRBJ2-7, with a tentative D call TRBD1 (6 bases). Trimming cost V 6 bases and J 7 bases, with 16 bases left between them. The CDR3 runs 13 residues. The CDR3 DNA is TGTGCCAGCAGCTGGGGGCCATCGAGGGAGCAGTACTTC. It is translated as CASSWGPSREQYF.

This clonotype has more than one count but fewer than ten. The chain uses TRBV15 and TRBJ2-3; TRBD2 matches at 10 bases. Germline trimming cut 6 bases from V and 6 bases from J; bases unmatched to any gene: 21. This CDR3 has 19 residues. Germline values: CDR1 LNHNV, CDR2 YYDKDF (reference sequence). CDR3 DNA: TGTGCCACCAGTCCGAATCCCAAACTAGCGGGACTGGGGAGGGATACGCAGTATTTT. It yields the protein CATSPNPKLAGLGRDTQYF.

V and J are TRBV6-5 and TRBJ2-2; D gene unclear. There are 13 residues in the CDR3. The V end was cut by 4 bases, the J end by 6 bases, with 9 bases between. Germline lookup yields CDR1 MNHEY and CDR2 SVGAGI. CDR3 DNA: TGTGCCAGCAGTTTCGCAATGGCCGGGGAGCTGTTTTTT. It specifies CASSFAMAGELFF.

This clonotype was counted many times. The genes are TRBV10-3 and TRBJ2-3; D remains ambiguous. The V gene's germline CDR1 is ENHRY and CDR2 SYGVKD. The V and J ends lost 2 bases and 3 bases respectively, with 3 bases between them. The CDR3 runs to 12 residues. The CDR3 reads CAISEVTDTQYF. The CDR3 DNA is TGTGCCATCAGTGAGGTGACAGATACGCAGTATTTT.

The chain carries TRBV10-3 and TRBJ1-1; D uncertain. The ends were cut back, 3 bases at V and 0 bases at J, with 2 bases in the middle. This CDR3 is built from 12 residues. CDR1 is ENHRY, CDR2 SYGVKD, per germline. The CDR3 DNA reads TGTGCCATCAGTGAAATGAACACTGAAGCTTTCTTT. This gives the protein CAISEMNTEAFF.

This clonotype was detected only a few times. This chain joins TRBV4-1 and TRBJ1-2; D is ambiguous. Between the trimmed V and J ends, which lost 5 bases and 6 bases, there was a span of 16 bases. This CDR3 is 14 amino acids long. Germline CDR1 and CDR2: MGHRA and YSYEKL. In DNA form, the CDR3 reads TGCGCCAGCAGCATAGCTCCCCCGAGGGATGGCTACACCTTC. Its protein product is CASSIAPPRDGYTF.

This clonotype was counted between two and nine times. The chain couples TRBV7-9 to TRBJ2-3; 9 nucleotides align to TRBD1. CDR1 and CDR2 from the germline V gene are SEHNR and FQNEAQ (reference sequence). The CDR3 covers 15 residues. Trimming cost V 5 bases and J 6 bases; bases outside gene matches: 9. The CDR3 here is CASSPPGTGTDTQYF. The CDR3 nucleotides read TGTGCCAGCAGCCCTCCCGGGACAGGGACCGATACGCAGTATTTT.

The rearrangement joins TRBV7-9 to TRBJ2-1; TRBD2 aligns across 11 bases. The CDR3 is 15 amino acids. The V and J ends lost 5 bases and 5 bases, in that order; junction bases with no gene match: 5. CDR1 and CDR2 (germline): SEHNR, FQNEAQ (reference sequence). The CDR3 spells CASSGLAGGDNEQFF. The DNA for the CDR3 is TGTGCCAGCAGCGGGCTAGCGGGAGGAGACAATGAGCAGTTCTTC. The full variable domain, rest sourced from reference TRBV7-9 and TRBJ2-1, is DTGVSQNPRHKITKRGQNVTFRCDPISEHNRLYWYRQTLGQGPEFLTYFQNEAQLEKSRLLSDRFSAERPKGSFSTLEIQRTEQGDSAMYLCASSGLAGGDNEQFFGPGTRLTVL.

This clonotype appeared a few times. V usage is TRBV27 and J usage is TRBJ2-7; D may be TRBD2 (6 bases). CDR3 length: 16 residues. Germline V gene lookup returns CDR1 MNHEY and CDR2 SMNVEV (reference sequence). Trimming removed 3 bases from V and 2 bases from J, with 17 bases in between. CDR3 DNA: TGTGCCAGCAGTTTGTCCTCCGGGACTCTGCCCTACGAGCAGTACTTC. Amino acid sequence: CASSLSSGTLPYEQYF.

V and J are TRBV25-1 and TRBJ2-5, with no clear D. This CDR3 comprises 17 residues. Germline CDR1 reads MGHDK; CDR2 reads SYGVNS. The V end lost 0 bases, the J end lost 4 bases, and 18 bases lay between the germline ends. The CDR3 DNA sequence: TGTGCCAGCAGTGAATATGACGGGCTCCCGGGTGGAGAGACCCAGTACTTC. This sequence encodes CASSEYDGLPGGETQYF.

The V call is TRBV27, the J call TRBJ1-2; 8 nucleotides line up with TRBD1. Germline assignment: CDR1 MNHEY and CDR2 SMNVEV (reference sequence). The V gene end was trimmed by 5 bases and the J gene end by 5 bases; junction bases not matched to a gene: 7. This CDR3 is built from 14 residues. This chain's CDR3 is CASSRSGGDYGYTF. In nucleotides, the CDR3 is TGTGCCAGCAGTCGTTCAGGGGGCGATTATGGCTACACCTTC.

This clonotype showed up just a few times. The CDR3 region is CASSPGPHQPQHF. The CDR3, as DNA: TGTGCCAGCAGCCCCGGACCCCATCAGCCCCAGCATTTT. The chain carries TRBV7-9 and TRBJ1-5; D is uncertain. The CDR3 loop spans 13 amino acids. V lost 5 bases and J 5 bases, leaving 10 bases between the germline ends. Germline CDR1 is SEHNR and CDR2 is FQNEAQ (reference sequence).

The chain is built from TRBV19 and TRBJ1-2; D is uncertain. V shed 3 bases and J shed 8 bases, with 13 bases lying between them. CDR3 length: 13 amino acids. Germline CDR1 and CDR2: LNHDA and SQIVND (reference sequence). The CDR3: CASSIPGFEGYTF. The CDR3 DNA is TGTGCCAGTAGTATTCCCGGATTTGAGGGCTACACCTTC.

As concerns this clonotype: A much larger clone is a single base away; this may be a read error. The chain combines TRBV7-6 with TRBJ2-1; D might be TRBD1 (5 bases). This CDR3 is built from 17 residues. The V and J ends lost 1 base and 1 base respectively, with 14 bases between them. Germline V lookup: CDR1 SGHVS, CDR2 FNYEAQ. Here the CDR3 DNA reads TGTGCCAGCAGCTTAGGCGTAGGGGATCGGTCCTACAATGAGCAGTTCTTC. This gives the protein CASSLGVGDRSYNEQFF.

The V call is TRBV7-9, the J call TRBJ2-4; D is possibly TRBD2 (6 bases). Germline-derived CDR1 and CDR2 are SEHNR and FQNEAQ (reference sequence). The V end was cut by 4 bases, the J end by 1 base, with 11 bases between. The CDR3 has 15 amino acids. The CDR3 is CASSSPEGAKNIQYF. The CDR3 coding sequence is TGTGCCAGCAGCTCCCCGGAGGGGGCCAAAAACATTCAGTACTTC. Full variable domain (rest looked up from reference TRBV7-9 and TRBJ2-4): DTGVSQNPRHKITKRGQNVTFRCDPISEHNRLYWYRQTLGQGPEFLTYFQNEAQLEKSRLLSDRFSAERPKGSFSTLEIQRTEQGDSAMYLCASSSPEGAKNIQYFGAGTRLSVL.

This clonotype was counted many times. This chain uses TRBV7-8 with TRBJ2-7; D not certain. The V and J ends lost 0 bases and 2 bases respectively, with 2 bases between them. The CDR3 has 12 residues. CDR1 is SGHVS, CDR2 FQNEAQ, per germline. CDR3 loop: CASSLAAYEQYF. In DNA form, the CDR3 reads TGTGCCAGCAGCTTAGCAGCCTACGAGCAGTACTTC.

The V and J genes are TRBV14 and TRBJ2-2; D is undetermined. This CDR3 has 13 residues. Trimming took off 1 base at V and 5 bases at J, with 5 bases between the two ends. From germline, CDR1 is SGHDN and CDR2 FVKESK. CDR3 DNA: TGTGCCAGCAGCCAAGTACTAACCGGGGAGCTGTTTTTT. Encoded protein: CASSQVLTGELFF.

This clonotype was counted between two and nine times. The rearrangement uses TRBV12-3 or TRBV12-4 and TRBJ1-1, with D uncertain. This CDR3 is built from 12 residues. V gave up 6 bases and J gave up 2 bases, with 7 bases separating them. The CDR3 reads CASSPVNTEAFF. The CDR3 DNA sequence: TGTGCCAGCAGCCCGGTAAACACTGAAGCTTTCTTT.

The genes are TRBV7-6 and TRBJ2-3; 9 bases line up with TRBD2. The J segment lost 2 bases and the V segment lost 1 base, leaving 10 bases of the junction unmatched. This CDR3 contains 18 residues. Germline loops: CDR1 SGHVS, CDR2 FNYEAQ. The CDR3 loop reads CASSLVFSREGPTDTQYF. The CDR3 region has the DNA TGTGCCAGCAGCTTAGTCTTCTCGCGGGAGGGCCCCACAGATACGCAGTATTTT.